A single sample is the source of the 24 T cell receptor beta chains below, sequenced in a study of T-cell memory formation after mild COVID-19. TCRdb processed the 5' RACE reads anew with MiXCR; each CDR3 protein has one entry. In the table there are about 400,000 distinct CDR3 sequences, roughly 14% of which are singletons. The source material was PBMCs or a T cell subset sorted from them (not recorded which). These receptors came from a man between 18 and 35 years old who had mild COVID-19 (a few samples of this study predate the infection). Cell type and time point are not known.

This sequence joins TRBV12-3 or TRBV12-4 and TRBJ2-1; TRBD1 matches at 8 bases. With 2 bases clipped from V and 10 bases from J, the junction kept 13 bases outside the gene matches. This CDR3 has 16 residues. CDR3 sequence: CASSLPPDRDSYEQFF. For the CDR3, the DNA is TGTGCCAGCAGTTTACCTCCGGACAGGGACTCGTACGAGCAGTTCTTC.

This clonotype was seen a handful of times. This chain links TRBV6-6 with TRBJ2-1; possibly TRBD1 for D (6 bases). Germline V gives CDR1 MNHNY, CDR2 SVGAGI (reference sequence). This CDR3 is 13 amino acids long. V lost 7 bases, J lost 6 bases, and 13 bases lay in between. The CDR3 DNA reads TGTGCCAGCAAACGCGACAGGAGCAATGAGCAGTTCTTC. As protein: CASKRDRSNEQFF.

The rearrangement links TRBV12-3 or TRBV12-4 to TRBJ2-1, with D hard to call. Between the trimmed V and J ends, which lost 6 bases and 4 bases, there was a span of 7 bases. This CDR3 has 12 residues. The CDR3 DNA reads as TGTGCCAGCAGCCTACAGTACAATGAGCAGTTCTTC. Translation: CASSLQYNEQFF.

J is TRBJ1-1 and V is TRBV7-8; D is perhaps TRBD1 (5 bases). From germline, CDR1 is SGHVS and CDR2 FQNEAQ. The CDR3 spans 17 residues. The V gene lost 5 bases and the J gene lost 3 bases, with 22 bases spanning the gap. The CDR3 DNA sequence: TGTGCCAGCAGCCTACTGTCGGGACCGTGGAGGGACACTGAAGCTTTCTTT. Translated: CASSLLSGPWRDTEAFF.

This clonotype was recorded a few times. This chain joins TRBV15 and TRBJ2-1, with 10 bases identical to TRBD2. CDR3 length: 17 amino acids. CDR1 and CDR2 (germline): LNHNV, YYDKDF (reference sequence). V shed 5 bases, J shed 2 bases, and the junction held 9 bases outside the gene matches. The CDR3: CATSVASGGAAYNEQFF. The CDR3, as DNA: TGTGCCACCAGCGTCGCGAGCGGGGGGGCTGCCTACAATGAGCAGTTCTTC.

This clonotype was observed at least ten times. The chain combines TRBV7-2 with TRBJ2-4, with unresolved D. This CDR3 is 17 amino acids long. Germline lookup yields CDR1 SGHTA and CDR2 FQGNSA. Deletions cut 1 base from V and 0 bases from J, with 13 bases between. DNA of the CDR3: TGTGCCAGCAGCTTAGTTGGGCTAAAGCTAGCCAAAAACATTCAGTACTTC. Translation: CASSLVGLKLAKNIQYF. Full variable domain (missing parts from reference TRBV7-2 and TRBJ2-4): GAGVSQSPSNKVTEKGKDVELRCDPISGHTALYWYRQSLGQGLEFLIYFQGNSAPDKSGLPSDRFSAERTGGSVSTLTIQRTQQEDSAVYLCASSLVGLKLAKNIQYFGAGTRLSVL.

This clonotype was observed a few times. This chain uses TRBV12-3 or TRBV12-4 with TRBJ2-3, with 12 bases fitting TRBD2. The CDR3 loop spans 17 amino acids. V lost 6 bases, J lost 3 bases, and 10 bases stayed unmatched. CDR3 residues: CASSQSGLAGRTDTQYF. DNA of the CDR3: TGTGCCAGCAGCCAATCGGGACTAGCGGGCCGTACAGATACGCAGTATTTT.

V gene TRBV5-1 combines with J gene TRBJ1-1, with 7 nucleotides matching TRBD1. V was pared by 5 bases and J by 6 bases, with 10 bases of the junction left unmatched. This CDR3 spans 14 amino acids. The germline V gene encodes CDR1 SGHRS and CDR2 YFSETQ. CDR3 DNA sequence: TGCGCCAGCAGAATAGCAGGGGGAAAGCCTGAAGCTTTCTTT. Translating gives CASRIAGGKPEAFF.

This clonotype was observed a few times. The chain has TRBV27 and TRBJ2-5, with 9 bases lining up with TRBD2. The V segment lost 5 bases and the J segment 2 bases; nucleotides outside the gene matches: 9. This CDR3 contains 16 residues. CDR1 and CDR2 from the germline V gene are MNHEY and SMNVEV (reference sequence). The chain's CDR3 is CASSARLADPQETQYF. The CDR3 bases are TGTGCCAGCAGTGCCCGACTAGCGGACCCTCAAGAGACCCAGTACTTC.

The chain recombines TRBV20-1 with TRBJ2-7; D possibly corresponds to TRBD2 (5 bases). Germline CDR1 DFQATT, CDR2 SNEGSKA (reference sequence). Trimming stripped 7 bases from V and 5 bases from J, with 21 bases between. This CDR3 region has 14 residues. The chain's CDR3 is CSVLKLGSVHEQYF. DNA for the CDR3: TGCAGTGTCCTGAAGTTGGGGAGTGTCCACGAGCAGTACTTC.

V gene TRBV29-1 combines with J gene TRBJ2-3, with unresolved D. Trimming shortened V by 4 bases and J by 4 bases, and 6 bases separated the two germline ends. The germline gives CDR1 SQVTM, CDR2 ANQGSEA. The CDR3 length is 11 residues. The chain's CDR3 is CSVARADTQYF. CDR3 nucleotides: TGCAGCGTTGCTAGGGCAGATACGCAGTATTTT.

This clonotype was observed at least ten times. The chain is built from TRBV5-1 and TRBJ2-1; D unclear. Germline CDR1 and CDR2: SGHRS and YFSETQ. The CDR3 has 16 residues. V was trimmed by 4 bases and J by 7 bases, leaving 21 bases between them. The CDR3, as DNA: TGCGCCAGCAGCCCGGCTCCAGGCGGACCAATTAATGAGCAGTTCTTC. Residues: CASSPAPGGPINEQFF.

The table lists this clonotype with many counts. The chain recombines TRBV9 with TRBJ1-1; unclear D gene. Germline V CDR1 and CDR2: SGDLS, YYNGEE. The CDR3 is 16 amino acids. V was clipped by 3 bases and J by 0 bases, with 15 bases between them. The CDR3 loop is CASSAGEKFMNTEAFF. The CDR3 nucleotides read TGTGCCAGCAGCGCCGGTGAAAAGTTCATGAACACTGAAGCTTTCTTT.

This clonotype occurred many times. The rearrangement links TRBV5-1 to TRBJ2-5; TRBD1 agrees at 7 bases. The J segment lost 2 bases and the V segment lost 4 bases, leaving 11 bases of the junction unmatched. The CDR3 sequence is 16 residues long. Germline V gene data show CDR1 as SGHRS and CDR2 as YFSETQ. CDR3 in amino acids: CASSPLGTVNQETQYF. CDR3 in DNA: TGCGCCAGCAGCCCACTTGGGACAGTAAATCAAGAGACCCAGTACTTC.

The rearrangement links TRBV11-2 to TRBJ1-1; D is ambiguous. The CDR3 is made up of 15 amino acids. Between the trimmed V and J ends, which lost 4 bases and 0 bases, there was a span of 12 bases. Germline V gene data show CDR1 as SGHAT and CDR2 as FQNNGV. Written as DNA, the CDR3 is TGTGCCAGCAGCTACAACCCATATATGAACACTGAAGCTTTCTTT. Translated: CASSYNPYMNTEAFF.

This clonotype was seen at least ten times. This chain uses TRBV30 with TRBJ2-7; 10 positions match TRBD2. The germline CDR1 and CDR2 sequences are GTSNPN and SVGIG (reference sequence). V lost 5 bases to trimming and J lost 1 base; unmatched junction nucleotides: 5. The CDR3 is made up of 14 amino acids. Here the CDR3 reads CAWERGGASYEQYF. DNA of the CDR3: TGTGCCTGGGAGCGGGGGGGTGCATCCTACGAGCAGTACTTC.

This clonotype was seen only a few times. The CDR3 nucleotides are TGTGCCAGCAGTTACTCGGGCGGGGGGCTCACAGATACGCAGTATTTT. This encodes CASSYSGGGLTDTQYF. The chain uses TRBV6-5 and TRBJ2-3, with TRBD2 identical over 8 bases. Germline V gene data show CDR1 as MNHEY and CDR2 as SVGAGI. V shed 0 bases, J shed 2 bases, and the junction held 4 bases outside the gene matches. This CDR3 spans 16 amino acids.

This clonotype was seen a few times. V gene TRBV7-9 combines with J gene TRBJ2-7; 8 bases line up with TRBD2. The CDR3 sequence is 16 residues long. Germline V gene sequence: CDR1 SEHNR, CDR2 FQNEAQ (reference sequence). Trimming at V came to 4 bases and at J to 2 bases, leaving 10 bases not matched to a gene. In DNA form, the CDR3 reads TGTGCCAGCAGCTCACCGGGGGGGGCCCTTGCCTACGAGCAGTACGTC. Translating it yields CASSSPGGALAYEQYV.

This clonotype has only a few counts. This chain links TRBV10-3 with TRBJ2-1; a weak D match, TRBD2 (5 bases). Trimming stripped 7 bases from V and 4 bases from J, with 17 bases between. CDR3 length: 15 amino acids. Germline V CDR1 and CDR2: ENHRY, SYGVKD. CDR3 sequence: CAITPESGAYNEQFF. The CDR3 DNA is TGTGCCATCACCCCGGAGAGCGGAGCTTACAATGAGCAGTTCTTC.

This rearrangement joins TRBV4-1 to TRBJ2-7, with D perhaps matching TRBD2 (6 bases). The CDR3 is made up of 15 amino acids. CDR1 MGHRA and CDR2 YSYEKL come from the germline V gene. Trimming left V 4 bases short and J 0 bases short, with 13 bases between. The CDR3: CASSPRWGDSYEQYF. The DNA for the CDR3 is TGCGCCAGCAGCCCCCGCTGGGGGGACTCCTACGAGCAGTACTTC.

The table lists this clonotype with many counts. The chain joins TRBV6-2 or TRBV6-3 to TRBJ2-3, with 9 nucleotides matching TRBD1. The V and J ends lost 6 bases and 3 bases, in that order; junction bases with no gene match: 10. The V gene's germline CDR1 is MNHEY and CDR2 SVGEGT. This CDR3 has 16 residues. CDR3 nucleotide sequence: TGTGCCAGCAGCCCTCGGGACAGGGAAGCAACAGATACGCAGTATTTT. Protein: CASSPRDREATDTQYF.

This clonotype has just a few counts. The chain's CDR3 is CASRRTGSETQYF. The CDR3 nucleotides read TGTGCCAGCAGGCGGACAGGGTCAGAGACCCAGTACTTC. The chain is built from TRBV27 and TRBJ2-5, with TRBD1 matching over 8 bases. The CDR3 is made up of 13 amino acids. Per germline, CDR1 MNHEY and CDR2 SMNVEV (reference sequence). With 6 bases clipped from V and 4 bases from J, the junction kept 4 bases outside the gene matches.

The V gene is TRBV4-2, the J gene TRBJ2-2; 8 nucleotides align to TRBD1. In germline, CDR1 is LGHNA, CDR2 YNFKEQ. The trim removed 0 bases at V and 2 bases at J, leaving 5 bases unmatched. The CDR3 is 17 residues long. The CDR3 region is CASSQDPGGPNTGELFF. The CDR3, as DNA: TGTGCCAGCAGCCAAGACCCAGGGGGCCCTAACACCGGGGAGCTGTTTTTT.

The rearrangement links TRBV18 to TRBJ2-3, with unresolved D. This CDR3 has 13 residues. V dropped 3 bases and J dropped 2 bases, with 6 bases sitting between them. The germline gives CDR1 KGHSH, CDR2 LQKENI. Here the CDR3 DNA reads TGTGCCAGCTCACCGGCCAACACAGATACGCAGTATTTT. Encoded protein: CASSPANTDTQYF.